The present T cell receptor (beta chain) was sequenced within a study of T-cell reconstitution after alpha-beta-depleted transplantation in children. Regarding the study as a whole: Surviving recipient T cells and thymic progenitors underlay high day-60 TCRbeta diversity in some patients. Roughly two months post-transplant, alpha-beta T cells reportedly originated from several hundred graft clones that had expanded. Newly produced T cells mostly accounted for T-cell counts and diversity one year post-transplant.

This clonotype has ten or more counts. Its matching antigen is unknown. Researchers prepared the TCRbeta library using unique molecular identifiers, the study reports. TCRdb passed the PCR reads through MiXCR, listing each CDR3 protein once. The sample gives about 32,000 distinct CDR3 sequences, roughly 6.7% of which show up once; roughly 27% is in the top ten. This CDR3 is 15 amino acids long. V was pared by 3 bases and J by 0 bases, with 9 bases between. The germline V gene encodes CDR1 SGDLS and CDR2 YYNGEE. The chain has TRBV9 and TRBJ2-2, with TRBD1 as a possible D gene (6 bases). The material sequenced was peripheral blood, taken 60 days after TCRalphabeta/CD19-depleted stem cell transplant. The sequence was obtained from a child less than two years old who had a stem cell transplant for acute myeloid leukemia, so the T cells may come from the graft donor. CDR3 loop: CASSAGGTNTGELFF. The CDR3 DNA is TGTGCCAGCAGCGCTGGGGGCACGAACACCGGGGAGCTGTTTTTT.